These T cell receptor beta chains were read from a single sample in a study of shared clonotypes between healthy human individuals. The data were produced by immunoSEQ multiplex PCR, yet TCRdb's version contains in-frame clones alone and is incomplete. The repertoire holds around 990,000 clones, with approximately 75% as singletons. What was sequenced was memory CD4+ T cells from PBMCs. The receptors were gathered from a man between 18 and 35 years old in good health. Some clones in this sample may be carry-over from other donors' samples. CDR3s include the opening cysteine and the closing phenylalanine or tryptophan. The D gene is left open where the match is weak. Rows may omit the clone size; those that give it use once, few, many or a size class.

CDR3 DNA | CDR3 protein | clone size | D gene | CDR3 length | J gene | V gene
TGTGCCAGCAGCTGGGGGGGGAACACTGAAGCTTTCTTT | CASSWGGNTEAFF | . | . | 13 | TRBJ1-1 | TRBV28
TGCGCCAGCAGCTTGCCCAGCTCTGGGGCCAACGTCCTGACTTTC | CASSLPSSGANVLTF | . | . | 15 | TRBJ2-6 | TRBV5-1
TGCAGCGTTGAGGGGGAGGGACAGGGTTTAGATACGCAGTATTTT | CSVEGEGQGLDTQYF | . | TRBD1 | 15 | TRBJ2-3 | TRBV29-1
TGTGCCAGTAGTAAGCAGGGGAGGATTACGAACACCGGGGAGCTGTTTTTT | CASSKQGRITNTGELFF | once | . | 17 | TRBJ2-2 | TRBV19
TGTGCCAGCCCAGCCCGAGGCTGTACCGGGGAGCTGTTTTTT | CASPARGCTGELFF | . | . | 14 | TRBJ2-2 | TRBV27
TGTGCCAGCAGCTTAGCGGGTAGCGGGGGGGAGACCCAGTACTTC | CASSLAGSGGETQYF | . | TRBD2 | 15 | TRBJ2-5 | TRBV11-2
TGCGCCAGCAGCACGGGGTCCCAAGAGACCCAGTACTTC | CASSTGSQETQYF | . | . | 13 | TRBJ2-5 | TRBV5-1
TGTGCCAGCAGCCCCTCTGGGGACGAGCAGTACTTC | CASSPSGDEQYF | . | . | 12 | TRBJ2-7 | TRBV5-4
TGTGCCAGCGGCGGGCGCGGCAGCTTGAACACTGAAGCTTTCTTT | CASGGRGSLNTEAFF | . | . | 15 | TRBJ1-1 | TRBV5-8
TGCGCCAGCAGCCAAGATCGGTGGCTAGCGGGAGTCACAGATACGCAGTATTTT | CASSQDRWLAGVTDTQYF | . | TRBD2 | 18 | TRBJ2-3 | TRBV4-1
TGCGCCAGCAGCTCCGAAGGGGGGCGAGAGACCCAGTACTTC | CASSSEGGRETQYF | . | . | 14 | TRBJ2-5 | TRBV5-1
TGTGCCAGCCTAGCCGGACAGGGGAACTACAATGAGCAGTTCTTC | CASLAGQGNYNEQFF | . | TRBD1 | 15 | TRBJ2-1 | TRBV7-2
TGTGCCAGCAGTCACCGTGGACAACCTTCCGTGACAAATCAGTATTTT | CASSHRGQPSVTNQYF | . | . | 16 | TRBJ2-3 | TRBV2
TGCGCCAGCAGCTTGGATTATAGGGTTTCGGCCAAAAACATTCAGTACTTC | CASSLDYRVSAKNIQYF | . | . | 17 | TRBJ2-4 | TRBV5-1
TGTGCCAGCAGTTCCCCCGCCGGGGGCACCGGGGAGCTGTTTTTT | CASSSPAGGTGELFF | few | . | 15 | TRBJ2-2 | TRBV27
TGCGCCAGCAGCCCGGGACTATCCACAGATACGCAGTATTTT | CASSPGLSTDTQYF | few | TRBD2 | 14 | TRBJ2-3 | TRBV4-1
TGTGCCAGCAGCCCTCAGGGTAGCGGGAGAGGCGGGGAGCTGTTTTTT | CASSPQGSGRGGELFF | . | TRBD2 | 16 | TRBJ2-2 | TRBV5-4
TGCAGCGTTGCTGGGTTGGACACTGAAGCTTTCTTT | CSVAGLDTEAFF | . | . | 12 | TRBJ1-1 | TRBV29-1
TGCAGCGCCAGGAGAGGACTCTCACCCAACGAGCAGTACTTC | CSARRGLSPNEQYF | . | . | 14 | TRBJ2-7 | TRBV29-1
TGTGCCAGCAGTGCCGAATCAGGGTACGAGGATGAAAAACTGTTTTTT | CASSAESGYEDEKLFF | . | . | 16 | TRBJ1-4 | TRBV9
TGTGCCAGTAGTATCAGGGGCAGACTGAACACTGAAGCTTTCTTT | CASSIRGRLNTEAFF | . | . | 15 | TRBJ1-1 | TRBV19
TGTGCCAGCAGTGGATTGGACAGGGGCCCTCCCCAGCCCCAGCATTTT | CASSGLDRGPPQPQHF | . | TRBD1 | 16 | TRBJ1-5 | TRBV6-1